What follows describes a single T cell receptor beta chain. This record comes from a study of technical replicates of blood from a few donors. CDR1 SSHAT and CDR2 FNYEAQ come from the germline V gene (reference sequence). The CDR3 is 13 amino acids. With V trimmed by 3 bases and J by 7 bases, 3 bases remained unmatched. Libraries were prepared by immunoSEQ multiplex PCR; TCRdb keeps only in-frame clonotypes and omits some of them. The sample gives 75,000 or so clones, around 94% of which show up once; roughly 0.37% is in the top ten. This chain links TRBV7-7 with TRBJ2-1, with 7 bases aligning to TRBD1. Sequenced: T cells isolated from PBMCs. The source of this sequence is a human donor in good health. This CDR3 reads CASSFTGANEQFF. CDR3 sequence (DNA): TGTGCCAGCAGCTTTACAGGGGCTAATGAGCAGTTCTTC. The entire variable domain, with the rest obtained from reference TRBV7-7 and TRBJ2-1, is as follows: GAGVSQSPRYKVTKRGQDVTLRCDPISSHATLYWYQQALGQGPEFLTYFNYEAQPDKSGLPSDRFSAERPEGSISTLTIQRTEQRDSAMYRCASSFTGANEQFFGPGTRLTVL.